A selection of T cell receptor beta chains follows, all from one sample in a study of T-cell memory formation after mild COVID-19. TCRdb fed the 5' RACE reads into MiXCR, producing one record per CDR3 protein. The table lists approximately 450,000 distinct CDR3 sequences, roughly 18% of them singletons. Sequencing was done on a sample of PBMCs or a T cell subset sorted from them (not recorded which). The receptors come from an adult woman who had mild COVID-19 (a few samples of this study predate the infection). Cell type and time point are not known. CDR3s include the opening cysteine and the closing phenylalanine or tryptophan. A D gene is named only where the DNA matches it firmly. Size values are once, few and many counts, or a class for expanded clones, and some rows have none.

clone_size: few; j_call: TRBJ2-2; v_call: TRBV7-8; d_call: -; cdr3_aa: CASSSRIQNTGELFF; cdr3_nt: TGTGCCAGCAGCTCCCGGATCCAGAACACCGGGGAGCTGTTTTTT
clone_size: -; j_call: TRBJ2-1; v_call: TRBV30; d_call: TRBD2; cdr3_aa: CAWSVSGGDNEQFF; cdr3_nt: TGTGCCTGGAGTGTGAGCGGGGGGGACAATGAGCAGTTCTTC
clone_size: -; j_call: TRBJ1-1; v_call: TRBV7-6; d_call: -; cdr3_aa: CASSLDSGAEAFF; cdr3_nt: TGTGCCAGCAGCTTAGACTCAGGCGCTGAAGCTTTCTTT
clone_size: few; j_call: TRBJ2-5; v_call: TRBV12-3/TRBV12-4; d_call: TRBD2; cdr3_aa: CASSHRRLAGGFETQYF; cdr3_nt: TGTGCCAGCAGTCACCGGAGACTAGCGGGAGGGTTCGAGACCCAGTACTTC
clone_size: few; j_call: TRBJ2-1; v_call: TRBV4-2; d_call: TRBD2; cdr3_aa: CASSLRGTSGGTSSYNEQFF; cdr3_nt: TGTGCCAGCAGCCTTCGTGGAACTAGCGGGGGGACCTCCTCCTACAATGAGCAGTTCTTC
clone_size: few; j_call: TRBJ2-2; v_call: TRBV2; d_call: TRBD1; cdr3_aa: CASRGTVNTGELFF; cdr3_nt: TGTGCCAGCAGGGGGACAGTGAACACCGGGGAGCTGTTTTTT
clone_size: many; j_call: TRBJ2-2; v_call: TRBV7-3; d_call: TRBD1; cdr3_aa: CASSPTGGDNTGELFF; cdr3_nt: TGTGCCAGCAGCCCGACAGGGGGGGATAACACCGGGGAGCTGTTTTTT
clone_size: many; j_call: TRBJ2-2; v_call: TRBV12-3/TRBV12-4; d_call: TRBD2; cdr3_aa: CASSLRTSGFGELFF; cdr3_nt: TGTGCCAGCAGTTTGAGAACTAGCGGTTTCGGGGAGCTGTTTTTT
clone_size: few; j_call: TRBJ1-6; v_call: TRBV7-9; d_call: TRBD1; cdr3_aa: CASSSSGTGGNSPLHF; cdr3_nt: TGTGCCAGCAGCTCAAGTGGGACAGGGGGCAATTCACCCCTCCACTTT
clone_size: many; j_call: TRBJ2-1; v_call: TRBV12-3/TRBV12-4; d_call: TRBD2; cdr3_aa: CATKGTSGRAYNEQFF; cdr3_nt: TGTGCCACTAAAGGGACTAGCGGGAGGGCTTACAATGAGCAGTTCTTC
clone_size: few; j_call: TRBJ2-3; v_call: TRBV9; d_call: TRBD2; cdr3_aa: CASSAHIPGLAGESTDTQYF; cdr3_nt: TGTGCCAGCAGCGCCCATATACCGGGACTAGCGGGAGAGAGCACAGATACGCAGTATTTT
clone_size: -; j_call: TRBJ2-7; v_call: TRBV20-1; d_call: TRBD1; cdr3_aa: CSARRVQGYEQYF; cdr3_nt: TGCAGTGCTAGAAGGGTACAGGGGTACGAGCAGTACTTC
clone_size: few; j_call: TRBJ2-7; v_call: TRBV7-8; d_call: -; cdr3_aa: CASRIPQGEQYF; cdr3_nt: TGTGCCAGCAGAATCCCGCAGGGCGAGCAGTACTTC
clone_size: -; j_call: TRBJ2-3; v_call: TRBV19; d_call: -; cdr3_aa: CASSSRRADTQYF; cdr3_nt: TGTGCCAGTAGTAGCAGGCGGGCAGATACGCAGTATTTT
clone_size: -; j_call: TRBJ2-2; v_call: TRBV4-2; d_call: -; cdr3_aa: CASSQDAPILNTGELFF; cdr3_nt: TGTGCCAGCAGCCAAGACGCACCGATATTGAACACCGGGGAGCTGTTTTTT
clone_size: -; j_call: TRBJ1-5; v_call: TRBV6-1; d_call: -; cdr3_aa: CASREAGVRNQPQHF; cdr3_nt: TGTGCCAGCAGAGAGGCGGGGGTTCGCAATCAGCCCCAGCATTTT
clone_size: few; j_call: TRBJ1-1; v_call: TRBV21-1; d_call: -; cdr3_aa: CASSPPLETGTNTEAFF; cdr3_nt: TGTGCCAGCAGCCCCCCGTTGGAGACAGGGACGAACACTGAAGCTTTCTTT
clone_size: -; j_call: TRBJ2-3; v_call: TRBV7-8; d_call: TRBD1; cdr3_aa: CASSRRQGETDTQYF; cdr3_nt: TGTGCCAGCAGCCGCAGACAGGGGGAGACAGATACGCAGTATTTT
clone_size: few; j_call: TRBJ2-6; v_call: TRBV9; d_call: TRBD1; cdr3_aa: CASSALTGGPSGANVLTF; cdr3_nt: TGTGCCAGCAGCGCCCTGACAGGGGGCCCCTCTGGGGCCAACGTCCTGACTTTC
clone_size: -; j_call: TRBJ2-5; v_call: TRBV27; d_call: TRBD2; cdr3_aa: CASSLGRGGWIGETQYF; cdr3_nt: TGTGCCAGCAGTTTGGGACGGGGGGGATGGATTGGAGAGACCCAGTACTTC
clone_size: few; j_call: TRBJ2-1; v_call: TRBV12-3/TRBV12-4; d_call: TRBD1; cdr3_aa: CASSRTGAYNEQFF; cdr3_nt: TGTGCCAGCAGCCGGACAGGGGCCTACAATGAGCAGTTCTTC
clone_size: -; j_call: TRBJ2-3; v_call: TRBV4-1; d_call: TRBD2; cdr3_aa: CASSRGPFSGVADTQYF; cdr3_nt: TGCGCCAGCAGCCGAGGCCCCTTTAGCGGGGTGGCAGATACGCAGTATTTT
clone_size: -; j_call: TRBJ2-1; v_call: TRBV18; d_call: TRBD2; cdr3_aa: CASSPPSGEDYNEQFF; cdr3_nt: TGTGCCAGCTCACCACCTAGCGGGGAGGATTACAATGAGCAGTTCTTC
clone_size: many; j_call: TRBJ2-1; v_call: TRBV11-2; d_call: TRBD1; cdr3_aa: CASNIQGAADSYNEQFF; cdr3_nt: TGTGCCAGCAATATACAGGGGGCAGCGGACTCCTACAATGAGCAGTTCTTC
clone_size: -; j_call: TRBJ1-2; v_call: TRBV7-9; d_call: TRBD1; cdr3_aa: CASSLGQFDGYTF; cdr3_nt: TGTGCCAGCAGCCTGGGACAGTTCGATGGCTACACCTTC
clone_size: few; j_call: TRBJ2-3; v_call: TRBV27; d_call: -; cdr3_aa: CASSTAISDTQYF; cdr3_nt: TGTGCCAGCAGTACCGCCATCTCAGATACGCAGTATTTT
clone_size: -; j_call: TRBJ2-7; v_call: TRBV11-2; d_call: TRBD1; cdr3_aa: CASSLYRDSYEQYF; cdr3_nt: TGTGCCAGCAGCTTGTACCGGGACAGCTACGAGCAGTACTTC
clone_size: -; j_call: TRBJ2-7; v_call: TRBV6-1; d_call: -; cdr3_aa: CASSLRGGEDEQYF; cdr3_nt: TGTGCCAGCAGTCTGAGGGGGGGCGAGGACGAGCAGTACTTC
clone_size: -; j_call: TRBJ2-2; v_call: TRBV12-3/TRBV12-4; d_call: -; cdr3_aa: CASSYGQTEKNTGELFF; cdr3_nt: TGTGCCAGCAGTTATGGTCAAACAGAGAAGAACACCGGGGAGCTGTTTTTT
clone_size: -; j_call: TRBJ2-4; v_call: TRBV20-1; d_call: -; cdr3_aa: CSFSGPLAKNIQYF; cdr3_nt: TGCAGTTTCTCCGGTCCTCTAGCCAAAAACATTCAGTACTTC
clone_size: few; j_call: TRBJ2-7; v_call: TRBV7-9; d_call: TRBD1; cdr3_aa: CASSPTGMTYEQYF; cdr3_nt: TGTGCCAGCAGCCCGACAGGGATGACCTACGAGCAGTACTTC
clone_size: few; j_call: TRBJ2-3; v_call: TRBV11-2; d_call: -; cdr3_aa: CASSPWTSTDTQYF; cdr3_nt: TGTGCCAGCAGCCCTTGGACTAGCACAGATACGCAGTATTTT
clone_size: -; j_call: TRBJ2-1; v_call: TRBV12-3/TRBV12-4; d_call: -; cdr3_aa: CASSLVPGARIYNEQFF; cdr3_nt: TGTGCCAGCAGTTTAGTACCAGGGGCTCGGATCTACAATGAGCAGTTCTTC
clone_size: many; j_call: TRBJ2-1; v_call: TRBV10-3; d_call: TRBD1; cdr3_aa: CAAAPWDRLNEQFF; cdr3_nt: TGTGCCGCCGCCCCATGGGACAGGCTAAATGAGCAGTTCTTC
clone_size: few; j_call: TRBJ2-3; v_call: TRBV20-1; d_call: TRBD2; cdr3_aa: CSASEFGLAGGSDTQYF; cdr3_nt: TGCAGTGCTTCTGAATTTGGACTAGCGGGAGGCTCAGATACGCAGTATTTT
clone_size: few; j_call: TRBJ2-2; v_call: TRBV6-4; d_call: -; cdr3_aa: CASSDRNTGELFF; cdr3_nt: TGTGCCAGCAGTGATCGCAACACCGGGGAGCTGTTTTTT
clone_size: -; j_call: TRBJ2-3; v_call: TRBV30; d_call: -; cdr3_aa: CAWSVVTDTQYF; cdr3_nt: TGTGCCTGGAGTGTAGTAACAGATACGCAGTATTTT
clone_size: -; j_call: TRBJ2-5; v_call: TRBV24-1; d_call: TRBD1; cdr3_aa: CATSGQGEETQYF; cdr3_nt: TGTGCCACCTCGGGACAGGGTGAAGAGACCCAGTACTTC
clone_size: -; j_call: TRBJ2-7; v_call: TRBV4-2; d_call: -; cdr3_aa: CASSQGGIAETYEQYF; cdr3_nt: TGTGCCAGCAGCCAAGGCGGTATAGCGGAAACCTACGAGCAGTACTTC
clone_size: -; j_call: TRBJ1-1; v_call: TRBV6-1; d_call: -; cdr3_aa: CASSEWVVGAGAEAFF; cdr3_nt: TGTGCCAGCAGTGAATGGGTGGTAGGAGCGGGGGCTGAAGCTTTCTTT
clone_size: few; j_call: TRBJ2-1; v_call: TRBV2; d_call: -; cdr3_aa: CASQTYNEQFF; cdr3_nt: TGTGCCAGCCAAACCTACAATGAGCAGTTCTTC
clone_size: -; j_call: TRBJ1-3; v_call: TRBV18; d_call: -; cdr3_aa: CASSRDGNTIYF; cdr3_nt: TGTGCCAGCTCACGGGATGGAAACACCATATATTTT
clone_size: -; j_call: TRBJ2-7; v_call: TRBV12-3/TRBV12-4; d_call: -; cdr3_aa: CASSLQGTYEQYF; cdr3_nt: TGTGCCAGCAGTTTACAGGGGACCTACGAGCAGTACTTC
clone_size: -; j_call: TRBJ2-3; v_call: TRBV20-1; d_call: -; cdr3_aa: CSASRATQYF; cdr3_nt: TGCAGTGCATCCAGGGCCACGCAGTATTTT
clone_size: few; j_call: TRBJ2-1; v_call: TRBV7-3; d_call: -; cdr3_aa: CASSNYGNEQFF; cdr3_nt: TGTGCCAGCAGCAACTATGGTAATGAGCAGTTCTTC
clone_size: few; j_call: TRBJ2-3; v_call: TRBV6-4; d_call: TRBD1; cdr3_aa: CASSEGTGAADTQYF; cdr3_nt: TGTGCCAGCAGTGAGGGGACAGGGGCCGCAGATACGCAGTATTTT
clone_size: -; j_call: TRBJ1-2; v_call: TRBV20-1; d_call: TRBD1; cdr3_aa: CSARGSQQGPYGYTF; cdr3_nt: TGCAGTGCTAGGGGTTCACAACAGGGGCCCTATGGCTACACCTTC
clone_size: few; j_call: TRBJ1-2; v_call: TRBV5-1; d_call: -; cdr3_aa: CASSLSGVEGYTF; cdr3_nt: TGCGCCAGCAGCTTGTCAGGAGTAGAAGGCTACACCTTC
clone_size: few; j_call: TRBJ1-1; v_call: TRBV4-1; d_call: -; cdr3_aa: CASSQGLGRVNTEAFF; cdr3_nt: TGCGCCAGCAGCCAGGGCCTGGGACGGGTAAACACTGAAGCTTTCTTT
clone_size: -; j_call: TRBJ1-1; v_call: TRBV12-3/TRBV12-4; d_call: TRBD1; cdr3_aa: CASSSAGTGRTEAFF; cdr3_nt: TGTGCCAGCAGTTCCGCCGGGACAGGGCGCACTGAAGCTTTCTTT
clone_size: few; j_call: TRBJ2-2; v_call: TRBV6-5; d_call: TRBD2; cdr3_aa: CASSYTLAGNTGELFF; cdr3_nt: TGTGCCAGCAGTTACACCCTAGCGGGCAATACCGGGGAGCTGTTTTTT
clone_size: -; j_call: TRBJ1-1; v_call: TRBV5-1; d_call: TRBD1; cdr3_aa: CASSLETGTGNTEAFF; cdr3_nt: TGCGCCAGCAGCTTGGAAACTGGGACAGGGAACACTGAAGCTTTCTTT
clone_size: -; j_call: TRBJ2-7; v_call: TRBV3-1; d_call: -; cdr3_aa: CASSHSRSRRNSYEQYF; cdr3_nt: TGTGCCAGCAGCCACTCGCGGTCGCGCCGAAACTCCTACGAGCAGTACTTC